Each of the 16 T cell receptor beta chains below was sequenced from the same sample in a study of T cell responses to AZD1222 COVID-19 vaccine. Produced via immunoSEQ multiplex PCR; TCRdb's table is partial and in-frame only. The sample contains tens of thousands of clones, about 85% of which appear only once. Sequences were derived from peripheral blood, sampled 28 days after the second AZD1222 dose. Every receptor here comes from an adult who received the AZD1222 COVID-19 vaccine.

This clone appeared once. V usage is TRBV13 and J usage is TRBJ2-1, with TRBD2 matching over 7 bases. The CDR3 spans 14 residues. The V segment lost 1 base and the J segment 7 bases; nucleotides outside the gene matches: 4. Germline assignment: CDR1 PRHDT and CDR2 FYEKMQ (reference sequence). The CDR3 protein is CASSLAGGWNEQFF. CDR3 coding DNA: TGTGCCAGCAGCTTAGCGGGAGGATGGAATGAGCAGTTCTTC.

V gene TRBV11-2 combines with J gene TRBJ2-7; TRBD1 agrees at 9 bases. With V trimmed by 5 bases and J by 5 bases, 13 bases remained unmatched. The CDR3 runs to 16 residues. Germline lookup yields CDR1 SGHAT and CDR2 FQNNGV. CDR3 nucleotide sequence: TGTGCCAGCAGCACCCGCCGGGACAGGGTAGTTAACGAGCAGTACTTC. It translates to CASSTRRDRVVNEQYF.

V and J are TRBV2 and TRBJ1-5; D not certain. The CDR3 is made up of 12 amino acids. Trimming cost V 6 bases and J 1 base, with 4 bases left between them. Germline V gene lookup returns CDR1 SNHLY and CDR2 FYNNEI. CDR3 bases: TGTGCCAGCAGGGGAAGCAATCAGCCCCAGCATTTT. Translating it yields CASRGSNQPQHF.

The genes are TRBV9 and TRBJ2-1; the D is unclear. The CDR3 has 19 residues. V shed 1 base and J shed 0 bases, with 20 bases lying between them. Looked up from germline, CDR1 is SGDLS and CDR2 is YYNGEE. The chain's CDR3 is CASSVNSGTLEDSYNEQFF. The CDR3 DNA sequence: TGTGCCAGCAGCGTAAATTCCGGCACACTTGAAGACTCCTACAATGAGCAGTTCTTC.

This clone was counted between two and nine times. This chain joins TRBV9 and TRBJ1-2; maybe TRBD1 (6 bases). This CDR3 has 17 amino acids. Trimming took 3 bases from V and 8 from J, leaving 26 bases between them. CDR1 and CDR2 from the germline V gene are SGDLS and YYNGEE. CDR3 amino acids: CASSEMISGDQGRGYTF. The CDR3 nucleotides are TGTGCCAGCAGCGAGATGATATCGGGGGACCAGGGGAGGGGCTACACCTTC.

The genes are TRBV14 and TRBJ1-4; no clear D gene. The CDR3 covers 15 residues. Germline V gene lookup returns CDR1 SGHDN and CDR2 FVKESK. Trimming pared 0 bases from V and 0 bases from J, leaving 5 bases between. CDR3 loop: CASSQDRATNEKLFF. CDR3 in DNA: TGTGCCAGCAGCCAAGATAGGGCAACTAATGAAAAACTGTTTTTT.

The chain uses TRBV19 and TRBJ1-5, with a possible D match to TRBD1 (6 bases). V was pared by 7 bases and J by 0 bases, with 16 bases between. CDR3 length equals 16 residues. CDR1 and CDR2 (germline): LNHDA, SQIVND (reference sequence). The DNA for the CDR3 is TGTGCCAGTACAACAGGGTCGGTCCATAGCAATCAGCCCCAGCATTTT. This codes for CASTTGSVHSNQPQHF. Full variable domain (rest looked up from reference TRBV19 and TRBJ1-5): DGGITQSPKYLFRKEGQNVTLSCEQNLNHDAMYWYRQDPGQGLRLIYYSQIVNDFQKGDIAEGYSVSREKKESFPLTVTSAQKNPTAFYLCASTTGSVHSNQPQHFGDGTRLSIL.

The chain couples TRBV18 to TRBJ1-4; the D gene is possibly TRBD1 (6 bases). Germline assignment: CDR1 KGHSH and CDR2 LQKENI. Trimming pared 3 bases from V and 2 bases from J, leaving 10 bases between. CDR3 size: 15 residues. This chain's CDR3 is CASSPTQGTNEKLFF. The DNA of the CDR3 is TGTGCCAGCTCACCCACGCAGGGGACTAATGAAAAACTGTTTTTT.

This chain links TRBV28 with TRBJ1-5, with a possible D match to TRBD1 (5 bases). The CDR3 length is 15 residues. V dropped 3 bases and J dropped 1 base, with 10 bases sitting between them. Per germline, CDR1 MDHEN and CDR2 SYDVKM. CDR3 nucleotide sequence: TGTGCCAGCAGTTTCCGGGACGGGAGCAATCAGCCCCAGCATTTT. This sequence encodes CASSFRDGSNQPQHF.

J is TRBJ1-6 and V is TRBV6-5; D gene uncertain. This CDR3 has 15 residues. Trimming took off 7 bases at V and 7 bases at J, with 17 bases between the two ends. The germline CDR1 and CDR2 sequences are MNHEY and SVGAGI. The CDR3 DNA reads as TGTGCCAGCAACCCTCTACAAAGCCCCAATTCACCCCTCCACTTT. As protein: CASNPLQSPNSPLHF.

The chain has TRBV20-1 and TRBJ1-2; tentative D call: TRBD1 (6 bases). The CDR3 covers 11 residues. Germline V gene lookup returns CDR1 DFQATT and CDR2 SNEGSKA (reference sequence). V shed 7 bases and J shed 3 bases, with 9 bases lying between them. The CDR3 protein is CSGYRDYGYTF. In DNA form, the CDR3 reads TGCAGTGGTTACAGGGACTATGGCTACACCTTC.

The sample holds many counts of this clone. The V call is TRBV30, the J call TRBJ1-4; TRBD1 matches at 9 bases. The germline V gene encodes CDR1 GTSNPN and CDR2 SVGIG (reference sequence). The CDR3 length is 14 residues. The V and J ends lost 4 bases and 7 bases, in that order; junction bases with no gene match: 7. The CDR3 protein is CAWNTGTGSEKLFF. CDR3 sequence (DNA): TGTGCCTGGAATACCGGGACAGGGTCTGAAAAACTGTTTTTT.

This chain's CDR3 is CASSSLDTTNYGYTF. CDR3 DNA sequence: TGTGCCAGCAGCTCCTTAGACACGACTAACTATGGCTACACCTTC. The V call is TRBV7-9, the J call TRBJ1-2; D call uncertain. CDR3 size: 15 residues. Germline-derived CDR1 and CDR2 are SEHNR and FQNEAQ (reference sequence). Trimming removed 4 bases at V and 0 bases at J, with 12 bases between.

The count of this clone is one. The chain combines TRBV18 with TRBJ1-1; TRBD1 is a possible D gene (6 bases). CDR3 size: 16 residues. Germline V gene lookup returns CDR1 KGHSH and CDR2 LQKENI. Trimming took off 6 bases at V and 2 bases at J, with 19 bases between the two ends. CDR3 amino acids: CASSPLEGVFNTEAFF. The CDR3 DNA reads TGTGCCAGCTCCCCCCTCGAGGGGGTGTTCAACACTGAAGCTTTCTTT.

The chain recombines TRBV7-2 with TRBJ2-5, with D possibly TRBD1 on 6 matching bases. The CDR3 is 13 residues long. Trimming took 6 bases from V and 5 from J, leaving 13 bases between them. CDR1 and CDR2 (germline): SGHTA, FQGNSA. The CDR3 is CASRPPTGETQYF. The CDR3 nucleotides read TGTGCCAGCAGACCTCCTACAGGGGAGACCCAGTACTTC.

V usage is TRBV3-1 (or the pseudogene TRBV3-2) and J usage is TRBJ2-5, with 7 bases aligning to TRBD2. V dropped 6 bases and J dropped 4; count of bases not matched to a gene: 14. From germline, CDR1 is LGHDT and CDR2 YNNKEL (reference sequence). CDR3 length: 16 amino acids. CDR3 nucleotide sequence: TGTGCCAGCAGTATTAGCGGGCTGCTTATGGGAGAGACCCAGTACTTC. Its translation is CASSISGLLMGETQYF.